This T cell receptor (beta chain) derives from a study of Ad26.COV2.S vaccination and SARS-CoV-2 variants. Whole-study context: Donor participated within the Ad26.COV2.S arm of the COV1001 trial. Intramuscularly, Ad26.COV2.S was given either once or twice, 56 days apart.

V was pared by 3 bases and J by 5 bases, with 11 bases between. The CDR3 runs to 14 residues. CDR1 and CDR2 from the germline V gene are KGHSH and LQKENI. Sample treatment: about 20 received Ad26.COV2.S at low or high dose, single or two shots; several received placebo; per-sample allocation not given. The study sampled participants on day 63 after the first vaccine or placebo injection. Wuhan-strain spike was delivered by a replication-incompetent Ad26 vector. Clones were read by immunoSEQ multiplex PCR, and TCRdb kept only the in-frame ones, dropping some. The data show approximately 280,000 clones, roughly 86% seen once.

Sequenced here: peripheral blood, sampled in a trial of Ad26.COV2.S vaccine versus placebo. This chain joins TRBV18 and TRBJ1-5; perhaps TRBD1 as D (5 bases). This clonotype originated in a person between 18 and 59 years old who received the Ad26.COV2.S COVID-19 vaccine or a placebo. The CDR3 protein is CASSPSGGDQPQHF. The DNA of the CDR3 is TGTGCCAGCTCACCTTCCGGGGGGGATCAGCCCCAGCATTTT.